The 6 T cell receptor beta chains reported below all come from one sample, sequenced in a study of blood T cell repertoires in COVID-19. Repertoires were generated with immunoSEQ multiplex PCR, while TCRdb's copy carries only in-frame clones and drops some. The data contain over 60,000 clones, 89% of them singletons. The sample taken for sequencing was peripheral blood. These receptors came from a man older than 75 with acute or convalescent COVID-19.

The chain links TRBV29-1 to TRBJ1-5; D gene unclear. Per the germline V gene, CDR1 is SQVTM and CDR2 is ANQGSEA. CDR3 length: 13 amino acids. Between the trimmed V and J ends, which lost 4 bases and 3 bases, there was a span of 10 bases. CDR3 amino acids: CSVVTEPNQPQHF. The CDR3 DNA reads as TGCAGCGTTGTCACAGAACCCAATCAGCCCCAGCATTTT. The full variable domain, its missing parts supplied by reference TRBV29-1 and TRBJ1-5, is SAVISQKPSRDICQRGTSLTIQCQVDSQVTMMFWYRQQPGQSLTLIATANQGSEATYESGFVIDKFPISRPNLTFSTLTVSNMSPEDSSIYLCSVVTEPNQPQHFGDGTRLSIL.

A word on this clone: The junction and the germline gene differ at one end; a read error may be behind it. CDR3 nucleotide sequence: TGTGCTAGCAGCTTAACAGCGGGGGGGATCTTTAGCACAGATACGCAGTATTTT. Its translation: CASSLTAGGIFSTDTQYF. The chain combines TRBV7-7 with TRBJ2-3; 10 nucleotides agree with TRBD2. This CDR3 is 18 amino acids long. Germline CDR1 is SSHAT and CDR2 is FNYEAQ (reference sequence).

The chain couples TRBV19 to TRBJ1-2; the D gene is possibly TRBD1 (5 bases). The CDR3 runs 13 residues. V was trimmed by 10 bases and J by 5 bases, leaving 17 bases between them. The germline V gene has CDR1 LNHDA and CDR2 SQIVND (reference sequence). The CDR3 bases are TGTGCCACCCAGAGGACACCCCAGTATGGCTACACCTTC. It codes for CATQRTPQYGYTF.

The rearrangement links TRBV30 to TRBJ2-2; 14 positions agree with TRBD2. The germline gives CDR1 GTSNPN, CDR2 SVGIG (reference sequence). Trimming took 5 bases from V and 7 from J; bases not matched to a gene: 9. This CDR3 has 16 residues. The CDR3 sequence is CAWGGLAGEVGGELFF. The CDR3 DNA reads as TGTGCCTGGGGGGGACTAGCGGGAGAGGTTGGCGGGGAGCTGTTTTTT.

The chain links TRBV5-4 to TRBJ1-4, with TRBD1 identical over 7 bases. Germline CDR1 reads SGHNT; CDR2 reads YYREEE (reference sequence). V shed 4 bases, J shed 8 bases, and the junction held 14 bases outside the gene matches. The CDR3 contains 16 residues. CDR3 bases: TGTGCCAGCAGCCTAAAAACAGGGGACACAGGAGAAAAACTGTTTTTT. Translating gives CASSLKTGDTGEKLFF.

The V gene is TRBV7-8, the J gene TRBJ1-4; D gene unclear. Germline V gene sequence: CDR1 SGHVS, CDR2 FQNEAQ. The CDR3 loop spans 21 amino acids. V was shortened by 1 base and J by 0 bases, with 24 bases between the two germline ends. CDR3 DNA sequence: TGTGCCAGCAGCTTAGAGAGTCCGTCCTCCCTTATCCTAACAACTAATGAAAAACTGTTTTTT. It translates to CASSLESPSSLILTTNEKLFF.